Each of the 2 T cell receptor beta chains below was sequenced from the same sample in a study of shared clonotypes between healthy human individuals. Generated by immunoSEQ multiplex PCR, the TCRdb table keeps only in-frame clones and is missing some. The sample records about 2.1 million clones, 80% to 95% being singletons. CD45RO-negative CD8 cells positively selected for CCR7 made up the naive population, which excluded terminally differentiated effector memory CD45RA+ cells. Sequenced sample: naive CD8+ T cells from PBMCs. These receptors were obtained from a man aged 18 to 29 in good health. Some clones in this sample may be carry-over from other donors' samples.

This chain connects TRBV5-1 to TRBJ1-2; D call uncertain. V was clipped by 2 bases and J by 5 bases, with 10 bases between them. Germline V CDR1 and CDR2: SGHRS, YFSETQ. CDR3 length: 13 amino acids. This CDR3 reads CASSFGQEYGYTF. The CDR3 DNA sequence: TGCGCCAGCAGCTTTGGGCAGGAGTATGGCTACACCTTC.

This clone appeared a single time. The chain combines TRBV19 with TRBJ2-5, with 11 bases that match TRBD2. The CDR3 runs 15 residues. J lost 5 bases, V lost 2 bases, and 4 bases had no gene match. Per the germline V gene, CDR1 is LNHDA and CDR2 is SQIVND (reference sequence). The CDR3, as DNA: TGTGCCAGTAGTATACTAGCGGGAGGAGTGGAGACCCAGTACTTC. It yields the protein CASSILAGGVETQYF.